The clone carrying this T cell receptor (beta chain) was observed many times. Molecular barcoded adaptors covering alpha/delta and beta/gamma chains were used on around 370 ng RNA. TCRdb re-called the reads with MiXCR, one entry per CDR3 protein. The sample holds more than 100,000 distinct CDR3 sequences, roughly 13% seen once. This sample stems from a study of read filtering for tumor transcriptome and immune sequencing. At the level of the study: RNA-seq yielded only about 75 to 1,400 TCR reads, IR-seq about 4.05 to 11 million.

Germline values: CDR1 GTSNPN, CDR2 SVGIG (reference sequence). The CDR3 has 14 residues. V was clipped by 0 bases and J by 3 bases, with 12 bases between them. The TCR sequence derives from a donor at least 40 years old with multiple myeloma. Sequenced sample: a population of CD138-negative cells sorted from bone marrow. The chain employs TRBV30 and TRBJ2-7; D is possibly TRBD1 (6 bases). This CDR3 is CAWSVKQGDYEQYF. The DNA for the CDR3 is TGTGCCTGGAGTGTAAAACAGGGAGACTACGAGCAGTACTTC.